Presented here are 5 T cell receptor beta chains from one specimen sequenced in a study of blood T cells in healthy people across ages. It was with a sample-barcoded 5' primer and a J-beta primer mix that a second PCR of about 6 to 11 cycles was run. TCRdb reprocessed the 5' RACE reads via MiXCR and lists one record per CDR3 protein. The repertoire holds roughly 640,000 distinct CDR3 sequences, with about 30% as singletons. The sequenced sample consisted of blood. The receptors shown here come from a woman of 80 years or more in good health.

J is TRBJ2-7 and V is TRBV7-2, with D perhaps matching TRBD2 (5 bases). The CDR3 consists of 15 residues. The V and J ends lost 5 bases and 3 bases respectively, with 17 bases between them. Germline V CDR1 and CDR2: SGHTA, FQGNSA. CDR3 sequence (DNA): TGTGCCAGCAGCCAATTTTTTCCCGGGATCTACGAGCAGTACTTC. Its translation is CASSQFFPGIYEQYF.

This clonotype was recorded many times. This rearrangement joins TRBV6-2 or TRBV6-3 to TRBJ2-1, with D perhaps TRBD2 (6 bases). Germline assignment: CDR1 MNHEY and CDR2 SVGEGT. Trimming stripped 7 bases from V and 6 bases from J, with 19 bases between. The CDR3 totals 15 residues. Written as DNA, the CDR3 is TGTGCCAGCACCCGCCCGGGGGTGTCCGGCAATGAGCAGTTCTTC. Translation: CASTRPGVSGNEQFF.

About this clonotype: A much more abundant neighbour one base away suggests this may be a read error. The V gene is TRBV7-9, the J gene TRBJ1-4; D is ambiguous. The length of the CDR3 is 12 residues. Germline loops: CDR1 SEHNR, CDR2 FQNEAQ (reference sequence). The CDR3 sequence is CASSFPDEKRFF. The CDR3 nucleotides read TGTGCCAGCAGCTTCCCGGATGAAAAACGGTTTTTT.

As concerns this clonotype: One base away lies a much larger clone, so this may be a sequencing read error. The genes are TRBV20-1 and TRBJ1-2, with no clear D. Germline V CDR1 and CDR2: DFQATT, SNEGSKA (reference sequence). The CDR3 spans 15 residues. This CDR3 is CSALDRASLGHGHTF. In nucleotides, the CDR3 is TGCAGTGCCCTAGACCGGGCCTCACTCGGGCATGGCCACACCTTC.

This clonotype was seen at least ten times. The chain links TRBV2 to TRBJ2-7; D not certain. The germline V and J ends were trimmed by 5 bases and 3 bases, with 8 bases remaining between them. This CDR3 comprises 12 residues. From germline, CDR1 is SNHLY and CDR2 FYNNEI. CDR3 bases: TGTGCCAGCAGTCCAAATCTCTACGAGCAGTACTTC. Translating it yields CASSPNLYEQYF.